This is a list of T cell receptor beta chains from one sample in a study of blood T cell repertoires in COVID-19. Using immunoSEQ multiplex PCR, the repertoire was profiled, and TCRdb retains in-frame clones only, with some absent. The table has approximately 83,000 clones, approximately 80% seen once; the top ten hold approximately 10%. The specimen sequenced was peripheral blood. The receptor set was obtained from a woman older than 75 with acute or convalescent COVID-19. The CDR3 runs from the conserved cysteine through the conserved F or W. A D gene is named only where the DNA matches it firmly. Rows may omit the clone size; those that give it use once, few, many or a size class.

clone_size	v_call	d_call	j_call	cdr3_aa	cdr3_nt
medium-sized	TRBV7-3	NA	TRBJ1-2	CASSPGVGRNYGYTF	TGTGCCAGCAGCCCCGGGGTCGGCAGGAACTATGGCTACACCTTC
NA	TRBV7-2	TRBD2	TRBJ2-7	CASSTRSSGTYEQYF	TGTGCCAGCAGCACTCGGAGTAGCGGGACCTACGAGCAGTACTTC
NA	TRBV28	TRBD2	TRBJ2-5	CASSFLWREGPEEETQYF	TGTGCCAGCAGTTTCTTGTGGCGGGAGGGCCCGGAAGAAGAGACCCAGTACTTC
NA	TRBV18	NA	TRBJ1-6	CASSPSRPPTSYNSPLHF	TGTGCCAGCTCACCGAGTCGACCCCCGACTAGTTATAATTCACCCCTCCACTTT
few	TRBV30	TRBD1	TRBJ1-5	CAWSVQGDQPQHF	TGTGCCTGGAGTGTCCAGGGGGATCAGCCCCAGCATTTT
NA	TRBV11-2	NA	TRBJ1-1	CASSPRIQNTEAFF	TGTGCCAGCAGCCCCAGGATACAGAACACTGAAGCTTTCTTT
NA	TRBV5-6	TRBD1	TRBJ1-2	CASSLPPTGLANYGYTF	TGTGCCAGCAGCTTGCCCCCGACAGGGTTAGCTAACTATGGCTACACCTTC
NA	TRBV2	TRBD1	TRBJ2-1	CASSGNRDRGYNEQFF	TGTGCCAGCAGTGGGAACCGGGACAGGGGCTACAATGAGCAGTTCTTC
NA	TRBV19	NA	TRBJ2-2	CASSNPKPNTGELFF	TGTGCCAGTAGTAACCCTAAGCCGAACACCGGGGAGCTGTTTTTT
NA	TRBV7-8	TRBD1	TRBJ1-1	CASSRSGTGAIEAFF	TGTGCCAGCAGCCGAAGTGGGACAGGGGCCATTGAAGCTTTCTTT
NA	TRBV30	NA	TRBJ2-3	CAWSPPRGGAADTQYF	TGTGCCTGGAGTCCACCTAGAGGAGGGGCGGCAGATACGCAGTATTTT
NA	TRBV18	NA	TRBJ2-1	CASSPTAGLGYNEQFF	TGTGCCAGCTCACCCACAGCAGGGCTGGGCTACAATGAGCAGTTCTTC
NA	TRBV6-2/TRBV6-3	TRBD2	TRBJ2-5	CASSLLAGTKETQYF	TGTGCCAGCAGTTTACTAGCGGGAACAAAAGAGACCCAGTACTTC
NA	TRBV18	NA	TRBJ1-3	CASSPQSGDSGNTIYF	TGTGCCAGCTCACCACAGTCGGGGGACTCTGGAAACACCATATATTTT
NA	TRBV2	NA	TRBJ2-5	CASSMRHQYF	TGTGCCAGCAGTATGAGACACCAGTACTTC
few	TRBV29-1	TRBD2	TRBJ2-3	CSAGPGGTDTQYF	TGCAGCGCTGGGCCCGGGGGGACAGATACGCAGTATTTT
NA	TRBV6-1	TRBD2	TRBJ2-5	CASTGTSAQETQYF	TGTGCCAGCACCGGGACTAGCGCACAAGAGACCCAGTACTTC
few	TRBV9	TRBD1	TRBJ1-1	CASSTGELNTEAFF	TGTGCCAGCAGTACAGGGGAGTTGAACACTGAAGCTTTCTTT
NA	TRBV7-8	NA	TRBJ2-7	CASSLGAVGAEQYF	TGTGCCAGCAGCTTAGGCGCTGTGGGGGCCGAGCAGTACTTC
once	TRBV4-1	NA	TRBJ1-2	CASSQTRGTPNYGYTF	TGCGCCAGCAGCCAAACTCGGGGTACCCCAAACTATGGCTACACCTTC
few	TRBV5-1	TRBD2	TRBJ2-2	CASSLVGGSTGELFF	TGCGCCAGCAGCTTGGTGGGGGGGAGCACCGGGGAGCTGTTTTTT
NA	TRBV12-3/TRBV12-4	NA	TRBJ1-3	CASTRGNTIYF	TGTGCCAGCACTAGAGGGAACACCATATATTTT
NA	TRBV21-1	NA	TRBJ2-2	CASSPPGGAVKAGELFF	TGTGCCAGCAGCCCTCCCGGTGGGGCGGTTAAAGCCGGGGAGCTGTTTTTT
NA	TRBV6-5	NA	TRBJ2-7	CASSYGRQANGYEQYF	TGTGCCAGCAGTTACGGCCGACAGGCAAATGGCTACGAGCAGTACTTC
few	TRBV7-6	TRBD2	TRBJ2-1	CASTKEDSGAYNEQFF	TGTGCCAGCACCAAGGAGGATAGCGGGGCTTACAATGAGCAGTTCTTC
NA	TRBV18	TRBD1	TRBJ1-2	CASSSQTGGVDYGYTF	TGTGCCAGCTCATCCCAGACAGGGGGCGTCGACTATGGCTACACCTTC
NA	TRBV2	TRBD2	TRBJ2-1	CATRVTSGGNNEQFF	TGTGCCACTAGAGTAACTAGCGGGGGGAACAATGAGCAGTTCTTC
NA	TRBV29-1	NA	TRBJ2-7	CSVESGQASAYEQYF	TGCAGCGTCGAAAGTGGTCAGGCTAGCGCCTACGAGCAGTACTTC
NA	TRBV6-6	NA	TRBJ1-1	CASSTGGGKPEAFF	TGTGCCAGCAGTACCGGGGGGGGTAAACCTGAAGCTTTCTTT
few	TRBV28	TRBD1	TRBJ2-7	CASSLAGGSYEQYF	TGTGCCAGCAGTTTAGCAGGGGGCTCCTACGAGCAGTACTTC
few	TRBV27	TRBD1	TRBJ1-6	CASSFTTGNNSPLHF	TGTGCCAGCAGTTTTACGACAGGGAATAATTCACCCCTCCACTTT
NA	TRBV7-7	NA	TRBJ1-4	CASSISNGEKLFF	TGTGCTAGCAGCATTTCCAACGGGGAAAAACTGTTTTTT
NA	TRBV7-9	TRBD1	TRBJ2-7	CASSLQGAGEQYF	TGTGCCAGCAGCTTACAGGGGGCGGGAGAGCAGTACTTC
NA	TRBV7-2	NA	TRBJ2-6	CASSSQDSGANVLTF	TGTGCCAGCAGCTCCCAGGACTCTGGGGCCAACGTCCTGACTTTC
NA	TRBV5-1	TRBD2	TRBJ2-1	CASKAGGNNEQFF	TGCGCCAGCAAGGCGGGGGGCAACAATGAGCAGTTCTTC
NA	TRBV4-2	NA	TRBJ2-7	CASSQHAPSSDYEQYF	TGTGCCAGCAGCCAGCATGCCCCCAGCAGCGATTACGAGCAGTACTTC
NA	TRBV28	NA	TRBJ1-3	CASSFSSGNTIYF	TGTGCCAGCAGTTTTTCGAGTGGAAACACCATATATTTT
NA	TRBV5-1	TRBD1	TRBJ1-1	CASSLTGQGQTEAFF	TGCGCCAGCAGCTTGACGGGACAGGGGCAGACTGAAGCTTTCTTT
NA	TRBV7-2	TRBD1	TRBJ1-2	CASSLDRGLNGGYTF	TGTGCCAGCAGCCTAGACAGGGGGCTGAACGGGGGCTACACCTTC
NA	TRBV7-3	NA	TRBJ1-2	CASSLTADSFYGYTF	TGTGCCAGCAGCTTAACGGCCGACAGCTTTTATGGCTACACCTTC
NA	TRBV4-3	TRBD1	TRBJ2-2	CASSQDRQGTGELFF	TGCGCCAGCAGCCAAGATAGACAGGGCACCGGGGAGCTGTTTTTT